The rows below give T cell receptor beta chains drawn from one sample of a study of T cell changes during pregnancy in multiple sclerosis. The table came from immunoSEQ multiplex PCR; TCRdb's copy has only in-frame clones and leaves some out. Here the sample spans just under 100,000 clones, 93% being singletons. Material: peripheral blood, obtained after pregnancy. The source of these receptors is a female donor with multiple sclerosis, enrolled in a pregnancy study. CDR3s include the opening cysteine and the closing phenylalanine or tryptophan. The D gene is left open where the match is weak. Some rows have no size entry. The others give once, few or many, or a class for an expanded clone.

CDR3 length: 12
J gene: TRBJ2-1
V gene: TRBV14
D gene: TRBD1
clone size: NA
CDR3 protein: CASSEQGWEQFF
CDR3 DNA: TGTGCCAGCAGCGAACAGGGGTGGGAGCAGTTCTTC

CDR3 length: 14
J gene: TRBJ1-1
V gene: TRBV19
D gene: NA
clone size: NA
CDR3 protein: CASSYTGGNTEAFF
CDR3 DNA: TGTGCCAGTAGCTATACGGGAGGCAACACTGAAGCTTTCTTT

CDR3 length: 16
J gene: TRBJ2-1
V gene: TRBV4-2
D gene: TRBD2
clone size: NA
CDR3 protein: CASSQERGRAYNEQFF
CDR3 DNA: TGTGCCAGCAGCCAAGAACGCGGGAGGGCCTACAATGAGCAGTTCTTC

CDR3 length: 17
J gene: TRBJ2-7
V gene: TRBV5-4
D gene: TRBD2
clone size: NA
CDR3 protein: CASSDPSLAGVLDEQYF
CDR3 DNA: TGTGCCAGCAGCGACCCCTCTCTAGCGGGAGTTCTCGACGAGCAGTACTTC

CDR3 length: 16
J gene: TRBJ2-4
V gene: TRBV6-6
D gene: TRBD1
clone size: NA
CDR3 protein: CASSLGTGLAKNIQYF
CDR3 DNA: TGTGCCAGCAGCCTCGGGACAGGGTTGGCCAAAAACATTCAGTACTTC

CDR3 length: 10
J gene: TRBJ2-7
V gene: TRBV30
D gene: NA
clone size: NA
CDR3 protein: CAWSRYEQYF
CDR3 DNA: TGTGCCTGGAGTCGGTACGAGCAGTACTTC

CDR3 length: 12
J gene: TRBJ2-7
V gene: TRBV2
D gene: NA
clone size: NA
CDR3 protein: CASSVQGGEQYF
CDR3 DNA: TGTGCCAGCAGTGTACAGGGTGGCGAGCAGTACTTC

CDR3 length: 14
J gene: TRBJ2-4
V gene: TRBV19
D gene: TRBD1
clone size: few
CDR3 protein: CASSKQGSKNIQYF
CDR3 DNA: TGTGCCAGTAGTAAACAGGGGTCCAAAAACATTCAGTACTTC

CDR3 length: 13
J gene: TRBJ2-1
V gene: TRBV12-5
D gene: NA
clone size: NA
CDR3 protein: CASGLGPRVEQFF
CDR3 DNA: TGTGCTAGTGGTTTGGGCCCGAGGGTGGAGCAGTTCTTC

CDR3 length: 15
J gene: TRBJ2-1
V gene: TRBV28
D gene: NA
clone size: NA
CDR3 protein: CASSPTFGGRNEQFF
CDR3 DNA: TGTGCCAGCAGTCCCACGTTTGGAGGTAGGAATGAGCAGTTCTTC

CDR3 length: 16
J gene: TRBJ2-4
V gene: TRBV27
D gene: NA
clone size: NA
CDR3 protein: CASSPPPGAAKNIQYF
CDR3 DNA: TGTGCCAGCAGCCCCCCGCCCGGAGCCGCCAAAAACATTCAGTACTTC

CDR3 length: 16
J gene: TRBJ2-3
V gene: TRBV28
D gene: NA
clone size: NA
CDR3 protein: CASSSGLINRTDTQYF
CDR3 DNA: TGTGCCAGCAGTTCGGGACTGATCAACCGCACAGATACGCAGTATTTT

CDR3 length: 13
J gene: TRBJ2-7
V gene: TRBV11-2
D gene: TRBD2
clone size: NA
CDR3 protein: CASSRGRVYEQYF
CDR3 DNA: TGTGCCAGCAGCCGTGGGAGGGTCTACGAGCAGTACTTC

CDR3 length: 15
J gene: TRBJ2-7
V gene: TRBV5-1
D gene: TRBD1
clone size: NA
CDR3 protein: CASSHRTGGSYEQYF
CDR3 DNA: TGCGCCAGCAGCCATCGGACAGGGGGCTCCTACGAGCAGTACTTC

CDR3 length: 15
J gene: TRBJ2-3
V gene: TRBV27
D gene: TRBD1
clone size: once
CDR3 protein: CASSLKGRGPDTQYF
CDR3 DNA: TGTGCCAGCAGTTTAAAGGGTAGGGGGCCAGATACGCAGTATTTT

CDR3 length: 18
J gene: TRBJ2-2
V gene: TRBV7-2
D gene: TRBD2
clone size: NA
CDR3 protein: CASSLAPGLAGVAGELFF
CDR3 DNA: TGTGCCAGCAGCTTAGCCCCGGGACTAGCGGGAGTGGCCGGGGAGCTGTTTTTT

CDR3 length: 15
J gene: TRBJ2-7
V gene: TRBV11-2
D gene: TRBD1
clone size: NA
CDR3 protein: CASSFGDRGLGEQYF
CDR3 DNA: TGTGCCAGCAGCTTCGGAGACAGGGGGCTCGGCGAGCAGTACTTC

CDR3 length: 15
J gene: TRBJ2-7
V gene: TRBV6-1
D gene: TRBD1
clone size: once
CDR3 protein: CASRLTGQGFHEQYF
CDR3 DNA: TGTGCCAGCAGGCTTACTGGACAGGGTTTCCACGAGCAGTACTTC

CDR3 length: 14
J gene: TRBJ2-7
V gene: TRBV27
D gene: TRBD2
clone size: NA
CDR3 protein: CASSLFRTGGEQYF
CDR3 DNA: TGTGCCAGCAGTTTATTCCGGACGGGGGGCGAGCAGTACTTC

CDR3 length: 14
J gene: TRBJ2-7
V gene: TRBV19
D gene: TRBD1
clone size: once
CDR3 protein: CASSMGTGPYEQYF
CDR3 DNA: TGTGCCAGTAGTATGGGGACAGGTCCCTACGAGCAGTACTTC

CDR3 length: 17
J gene: TRBJ2-3
V gene: TRBV7-9
D gene: TRBD2
clone size: NA
CDR3 protein: CASSPETSARNLDTQYF
CDR3 DNA: TGTGCCAGCAGCCCCGAGACTAGCGCCCGGAATTTGGATACGCAGTATTTT

CDR3 length: 11
J gene: TRBJ1-1
V gene: TRBV6-5
D gene: NA
clone size: NA
CDR3 protein: CASSQAAEAFF
CDR3 DNA: TGTGCCAGCAGTCAGGCCGCTGAAGCTTTCTTT

CDR3 length: 12
J gene: TRBJ1-2
V gene: TRBV28
D gene: NA
clone size: NA
CDR3 protein: CASSPGLRGYTF
CDR3 DNA: TGTGCCAGCAGTCCGGGACTTAGGGGCTACACCTTC

CDR3 length: 16
J gene: TRBJ1-1
V gene: TRBV6-5
D gene: NA
clone size: NA
CDR3 protein: CASSYSLTAYGTEAFF
CDR3 DNA: TGTGCCAGCAGTTACTCCCTAACAGCCTATGGCACTGAAGCTTTCTTT

CDR3 length: 18
J gene: TRBJ2-1
V gene: TRBV15
D gene: TRBD2
clone size: NA
CDR3 protein: CATSREPTSGITYNEQFF
CDR3 DNA: TGTGCCACCAGCAGAGAACCTACTAGCGGTATTACCTACAATGAGCAGTTCTTC

CDR3 length: 16
J gene: TRBJ2-3
V gene: TRBV28
D gene: TRBD2
clone size: NA
CDR3 protein: CASSFWGGSSTDTQYF
CDR3 DNA: TGTGCCAGCAGTTTCTGGGGGGGTTCTAGCACAGATACGCAGTATTTT

CDR3 length: 13
J gene: TRBJ2-7
V gene: TRBV29-1
D gene: TRBD2
clone size: NA
CDR3 protein: CSVNLAGVYEQYF
CDR3 DNA: TGCAGCGTAAACCTAGCGGGAGTCTACGAGCAGTACTTC

CDR3 length: 14
J gene: TRBJ2-5
V gene: TRBV6-6
D gene: TRBD1
clone size: NA
CDR3 protein: CASTLDREQETQYF
CDR3 DNA: TGTGCCAGCACTCTGGACAGGGAACAAGAGACCCAGTACTTC

CDR3 length: 11
J gene: TRBJ1-2
V gene: TRBV7-9
D gene: TRBD1
clone size: few
CDR3 protein: CASSLDRGQAF
CDR3 DNA: TGTGCCAGCAGCTTAGATCGGGGACAGGCCTTC

CDR3 length: 14
J gene: TRBJ2-7
V gene: TRBV9
D gene: TRBD1
clone size: NA
CDR3 protein: CASSVTGQGYEQYF
CDR3 DNA: TGTGCCAGCAGCGTAACGGGACAGGGATACGAGCAGTACTTC

CDR3 length: 14
J gene: TRBJ1-2
V gene: TRBV5-1
D gene: TRBD1
clone size: NA
CDR3 protein: CASSDRGGIYGYTF
CDR3 DNA: TGCGCCAGCAGCGACAGGGGGGGAATCTATGGCTACACCTTC

CDR3 length: 13
J gene: TRBJ1-1
V gene: TRBV28
D gene: NA
clone size: NA
CDR3 protein: CASRPLTGTEAFF
CDR3 DNA: TGTGCCAGCAGACCCTTAACGGGCACTGAAGCTTTCTTT

CDR3 length: 16
J gene: TRBJ2-3
V gene: TRBV5-1
D gene: TRBD2
clone size: NA
CDR3 protein: CASSPGLAGALDTQYF
CDR3 DNA: TGCGCCAGCAGCCCCGGGCTAGCGGGAGCACTTGACACGCAGTATTTT

CDR3 length: 15
J gene: TRBJ1-1
V gene: TRBV6-1
D gene: NA
clone size: NA
CDR3 protein: CASSRHMGQNTEAFF
CDR3 DNA: TGTGCCAGCAGCCGACACATGGGACAAAACACTGAAGCTTTCTTT

CDR3 length: 16
J gene: TRBJ2-2
V gene: TRBV4-1
D gene: NA
clone size: NA
CDR3 protein: CASSQVPPENTGELFF
CDR3 DNA: TGCGCCAGCAGCCAAGTTCCCCCAGAGAACACCGGGGAGCTGTTTTTT

CDR3 length: 12
J gene: TRBJ2-3
V gene: TRBV25-1
D gene: NA
clone size: NA
CDR3 protein: CASSPVTDTQYF
CDR3 DNA: TGTGCCAGCAGCCCAGTCACAGATACGCAGTATTTT

CDR3 length: 14
J gene: TRBJ2-7
V gene: TRBV28
D gene: TRBD2
clone size: NA
CDR3 protein: CASRDPSGTYEQYF
CDR3 DNA: TGTGCCAGCAGAGACCCTAGCGGGACCTACGAGCAGTACTTC